This T cell receptor beta chain comes out of a study of molecular identifiers for immune sequencing clone quantification. Regarding the study as a whole: Clonotypes surpassing 20 RNA copies contained over 99% of effector molecules, versus under 1% in naive cells. Highly expanded clone sizes could be underestimated by identical TCR molecules that share a barcode.

Libraries of bulk TCR were made by previously described methods (with listed TCR primers). MiXCR was run by TCRdb on the PCR reads, yielding one entry per CDR3 protein. The sample holds more than 95,000 distinct CDR3 sequences, roughly a quarter seen once. About this clonotype itself: Its antigen is unknown.

The authors sorted naive CD8 T cells as CD8+CD4-CCR7+CD45RA+. The CDR3 has 18 amino acids. Trimming cost V 5 bases and J 2 bases; bases outside gene matches: 14. The sequenced material came from naive CD8+ T cells from blood, with Jurkat cell RNA spiked in. Subset given: FACS-sorted CD8+CD4-CCR7+CD45RA+ naive T cells. The V gene is TRBV12-3 or TRBV12-4, the J gene TRBJ2-3; 9 bases fit TRBD2. The receptor was derived from a human donor in good health. Some libraries in this study had Jurkat cell RNA spiked in. Written as DNA, the CDR3 is TGTGCCAGCAGTAATGCGATTCGTAGCGGGAGATCCACAGATACGCAGTATTTT. It codes for CASSNAIRSGRSTDTQYF.